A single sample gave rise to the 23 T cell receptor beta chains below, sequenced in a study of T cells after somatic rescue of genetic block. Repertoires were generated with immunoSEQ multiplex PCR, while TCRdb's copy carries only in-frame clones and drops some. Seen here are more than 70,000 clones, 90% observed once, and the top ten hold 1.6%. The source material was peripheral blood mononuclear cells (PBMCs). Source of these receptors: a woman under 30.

CDR3 residues: CASSKDQLGEQYF. Here the CDR3 DNA reads TGTGCCAGCTCAAAGGACCAACTGGGGGAGCAGTACTTC. The chain employs TRBV6-1 and TRBJ2-7; no definite D call. Germline CDR1 is MNHNS and CDR2 is SASEGT. The CDR3 consists of 13 residues. V dropped 8 bases and J dropped 7 bases, with 18 bases sitting between them.

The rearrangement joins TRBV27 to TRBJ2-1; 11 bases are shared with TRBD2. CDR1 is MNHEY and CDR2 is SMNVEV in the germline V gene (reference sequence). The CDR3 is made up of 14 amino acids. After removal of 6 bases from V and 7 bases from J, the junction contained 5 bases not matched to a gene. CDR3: CASRTSGRVNEQFF. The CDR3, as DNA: TGTGCCAGCAGAACTAGCGGGAGAGTGAATGAGCAGTTCTTC.

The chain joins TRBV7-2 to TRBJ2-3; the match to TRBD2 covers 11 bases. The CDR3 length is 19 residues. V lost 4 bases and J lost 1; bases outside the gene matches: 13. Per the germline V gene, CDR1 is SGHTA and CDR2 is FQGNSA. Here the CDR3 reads CASSSVNSGRAGGTDTQYF. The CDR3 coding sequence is TGTGCCAGCAGCTCCGTAAATAGCGGGAGGGCCGGGGGCACAGATACGCAGTATTTT.

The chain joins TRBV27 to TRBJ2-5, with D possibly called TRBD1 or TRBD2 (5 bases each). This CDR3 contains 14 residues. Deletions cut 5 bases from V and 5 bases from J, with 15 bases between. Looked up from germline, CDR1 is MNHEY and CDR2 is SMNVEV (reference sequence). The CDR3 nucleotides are TGTGCCAGCAGTAGGCCCGGGGCCGGGGAGACCCAGTACTTC. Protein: CASSRPGAGETQYF.

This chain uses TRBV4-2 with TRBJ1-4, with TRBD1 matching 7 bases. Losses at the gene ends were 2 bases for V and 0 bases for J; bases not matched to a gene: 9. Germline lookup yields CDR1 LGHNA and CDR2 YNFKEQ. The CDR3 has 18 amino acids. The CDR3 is CASSQTVDRFATNEKLFF. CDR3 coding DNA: TGTGCCAGCAGCCAAACCGTGGACAGGTTCGCAACTAATGAAAAACTGTTTTTT.

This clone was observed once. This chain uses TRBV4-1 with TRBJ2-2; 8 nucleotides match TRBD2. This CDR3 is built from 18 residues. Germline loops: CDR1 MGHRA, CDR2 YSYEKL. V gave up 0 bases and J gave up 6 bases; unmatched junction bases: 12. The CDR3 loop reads CASSQDRLAGWLAGELFF. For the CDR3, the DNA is TGCGCCAGCAGCCAAGATCGGTTAGCGGGGTGGCTCGCCGGGGAGCTGTTTTTT.

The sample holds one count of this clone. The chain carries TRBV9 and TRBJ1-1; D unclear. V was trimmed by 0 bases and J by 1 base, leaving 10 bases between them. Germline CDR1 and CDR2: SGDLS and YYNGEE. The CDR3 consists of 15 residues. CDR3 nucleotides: TGTGCCAGCAGCGTAGCTCCCAGACAGAACACTGAAGCTTTCTTT. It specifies CASSVAPRQNTEAFF. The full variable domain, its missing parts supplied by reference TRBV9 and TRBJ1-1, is DSGVTQTPKHLITATGQRVTLRCSPRSGDLSVYWYQQSLDQGLQFLIQYYNGEERAKGNILERFSAQQFPDLHSELNLSSLELGDSALYFCASSVAPRQNTEAFFGQGTRLTVV.

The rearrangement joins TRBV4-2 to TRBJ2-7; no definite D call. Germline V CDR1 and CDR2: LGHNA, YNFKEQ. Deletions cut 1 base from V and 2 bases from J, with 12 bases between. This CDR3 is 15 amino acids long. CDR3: CASSQVLGITYEQYF. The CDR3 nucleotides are TGTGCCAGCAGCCAAGTTTTGGGGATTACCTACGAGCAGTACTTC.

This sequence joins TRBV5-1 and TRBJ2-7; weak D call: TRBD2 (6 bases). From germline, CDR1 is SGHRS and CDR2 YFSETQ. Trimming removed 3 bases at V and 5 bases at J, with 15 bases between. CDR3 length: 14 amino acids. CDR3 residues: CASSWRGGVDEQYF. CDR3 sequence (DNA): TGCGCCAGCAGCTGGCGGGGAGGTGTGGACGAGCAGTACTTC.

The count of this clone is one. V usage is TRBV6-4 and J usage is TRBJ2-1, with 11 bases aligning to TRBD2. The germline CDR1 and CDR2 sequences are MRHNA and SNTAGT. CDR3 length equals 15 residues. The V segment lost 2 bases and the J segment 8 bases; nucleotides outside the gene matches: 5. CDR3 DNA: TGTGCCAGCAGTGACAGCGGACTAGCGGGTGATGAGCAGTTCTTC. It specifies CASSDSGLAGDEQFF.

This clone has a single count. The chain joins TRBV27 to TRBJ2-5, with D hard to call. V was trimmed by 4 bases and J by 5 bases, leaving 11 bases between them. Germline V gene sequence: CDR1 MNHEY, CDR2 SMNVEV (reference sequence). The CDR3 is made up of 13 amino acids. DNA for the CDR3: TGTGCCAGCAGTTGGACGGGCTGGGAGACCCAGTACTTC. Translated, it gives CASSWTGWETQYF.

The CDR3 spells CASSFRMSYEQYF. The CDR3 DNA follows: TGTGCCAGCAGTTTCCGGATGTCCTACGAGCAGTACTTC. The chain employs TRBV28 and TRBJ2-7; D unclear. V dropped 3 bases and J dropped 1 base, with 7 bases sitting between them. Germline V lookup: CDR1 MDHEN, CDR2 SYDVKM. This CDR3 spans 13 amino acids. The full variable domain, with the rest looked up from reference TRBV28 and TRBJ2-7, is DVKVTQSSRYLVKRTGEKVFLECVQDMDHENMFWYRQDPGLGLRLIYFSYDVKMKEKGDIPEGYSVSREKKERFSLILESASTNQTSMYLCASSFRMSYEQYFGPGTRLTVT.

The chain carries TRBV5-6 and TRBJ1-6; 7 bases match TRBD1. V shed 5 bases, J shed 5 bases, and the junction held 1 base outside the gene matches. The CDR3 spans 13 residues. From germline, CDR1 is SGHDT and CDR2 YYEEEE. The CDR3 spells CASRQGNNSPLHF. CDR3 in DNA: TGTGCCAGCAGACAGGGGAATAATTCACCCCTCCACTTT.

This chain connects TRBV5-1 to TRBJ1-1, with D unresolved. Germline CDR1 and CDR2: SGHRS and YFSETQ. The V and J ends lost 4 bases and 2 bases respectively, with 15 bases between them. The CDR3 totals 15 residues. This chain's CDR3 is CASSRALGKNTEAFF. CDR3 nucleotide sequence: TGCGCCAGCAGCCGAGCCCTGGGGAAAAACACTGAAGCTTTCTTT.

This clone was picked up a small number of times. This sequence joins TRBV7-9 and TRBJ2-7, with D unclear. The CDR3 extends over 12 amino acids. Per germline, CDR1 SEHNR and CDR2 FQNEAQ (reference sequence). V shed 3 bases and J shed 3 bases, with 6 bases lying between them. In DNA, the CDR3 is TGTGCCAGCAGCTTCACCCGCTACGAGCAGTACTTC. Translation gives CASSFTRYEQYF.

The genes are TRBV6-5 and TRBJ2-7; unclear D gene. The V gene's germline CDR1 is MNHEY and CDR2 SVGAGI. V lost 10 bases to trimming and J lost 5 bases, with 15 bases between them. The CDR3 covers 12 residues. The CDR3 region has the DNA TGTGCCACCTCAAGGGCCTTAAACGAGCAGTACTTC. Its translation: CATSRALNEQYF.

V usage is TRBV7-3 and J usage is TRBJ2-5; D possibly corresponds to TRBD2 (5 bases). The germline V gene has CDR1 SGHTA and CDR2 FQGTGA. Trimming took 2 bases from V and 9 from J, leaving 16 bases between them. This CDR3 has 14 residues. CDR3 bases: TGTGCCAGCAGCTTATCTCCGGAGCGGAGACCCCAGTACTTC. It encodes CASSLSPERRPQYF. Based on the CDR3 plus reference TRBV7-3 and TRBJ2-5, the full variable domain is GAGVSQTPSNKVTEKGKYVELRCDPISGHTALYWYRQSLGQGPEFLIYFQGTGAADDSGLPNDRFFAVRPEGSVSTLKIQRTERGDSAVYLCASSLSPERRPQYFGPGTRLLVL.

CDR3 loop: CAWSVPQRERRTGELFF. Here the CDR3 DNA reads TGTGCCTGGAGTGTACCCCAGCGGGAGAGGAGGACCGGGGAGCTGTTTTTT. The chain uses TRBV30 and TRBJ2-2; 8 bases fit TRBD2. Trimming at V came to 0 bases and at J to 5 bases, leaving 11 bases not matched to a gene. Per germline, CDR1 GTSNPN and CDR2 SVGIG (reference sequence). This CDR3 has 17 residues.

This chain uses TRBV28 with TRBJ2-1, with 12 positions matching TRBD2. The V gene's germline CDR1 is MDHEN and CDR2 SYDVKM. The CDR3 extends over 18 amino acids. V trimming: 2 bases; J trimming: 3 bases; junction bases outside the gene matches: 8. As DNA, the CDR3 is TGTGCCAGCAGTTTAGGACTAGCGGGAAGACACTACTACAATGAGCAGTTCTTC. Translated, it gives CASSLGLAGRHYYNEQFF. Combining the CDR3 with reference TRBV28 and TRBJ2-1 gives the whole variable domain DVKVTQSSRYLVKRTGEKVFLECVQDMDHENMFWYRQDPGLGLRLIYFSYDVKMKEKGDIPEGYSVSREKKERFSLILESASTNQTSMYLCASSLGLAGRHYYNEQFFGPGTRLTVL.

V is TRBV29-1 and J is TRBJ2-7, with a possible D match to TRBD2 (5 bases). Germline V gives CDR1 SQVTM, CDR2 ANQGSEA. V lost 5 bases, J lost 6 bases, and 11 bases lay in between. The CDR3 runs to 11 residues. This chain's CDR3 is CSVYGEFEQYF. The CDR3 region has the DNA TGCAGCGTTTACGGGGAATTCGAGCAGTACTTC.

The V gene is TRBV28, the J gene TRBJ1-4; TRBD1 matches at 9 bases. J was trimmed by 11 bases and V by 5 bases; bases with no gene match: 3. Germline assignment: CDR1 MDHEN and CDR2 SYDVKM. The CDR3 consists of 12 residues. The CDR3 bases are TGTGCCAGCAGTATAGACAGGGGGAAACTGTTTTTT. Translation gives CASSIDRGKLFF.

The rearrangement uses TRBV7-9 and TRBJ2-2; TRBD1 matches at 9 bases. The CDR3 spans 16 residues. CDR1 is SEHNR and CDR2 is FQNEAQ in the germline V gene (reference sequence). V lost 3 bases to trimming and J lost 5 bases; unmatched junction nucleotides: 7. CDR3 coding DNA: TGTGCCAGCAGCTTTCGGACAGGGGAGGGGACCGGGGAGCTGTTTTTT. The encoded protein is CASSFRTGEGTGELFF.

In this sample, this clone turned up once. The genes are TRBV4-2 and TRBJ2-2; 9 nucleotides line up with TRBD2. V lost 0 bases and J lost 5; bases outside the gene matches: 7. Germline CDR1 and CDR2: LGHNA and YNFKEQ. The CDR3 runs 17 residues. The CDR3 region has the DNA TGTGCCAGCAGCCAAGAAGGGACTAGCTCCCCAACCGGGGAGCTGTTTTTT. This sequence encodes CASSQEGTSSPTGELFF.